This record concerns one T cell receptor beta chain sequence. Authors' processing steps: The authors estimated nucleated cell counts from reference gene primer amplification. Assay: immunoSEQ multiplex PCR; the TCRdb copy retains only in-frame clones and omits some. The DNA gave D and trimming, while V, J and clone size come from that table. The sample contains about 390,000 clones, about 87% of which appear only once. Germline V gene lookup returns CDR1 KGHSH and CDR2 LQKENI. This CDR3 is 13 amino acids long. With 6 bases clipped from V and 8 bases from J, the junction kept 8 bases outside the gene matches. The sample originates from a study of blood T cell repertoires in COVID-19. About the research overall: Sources were T cells, B-cell-depleted T cells, or PBMCs; the material itself was cDNA or gDNA.

Recruited during active infection, patients (from Seattle) were subsequently followed longitudinally. This sequence originates from a woman aged 60 to 75 with COVID-19, enrolled during active disease. The chain links TRBV18 to TRBJ1-1, with 8 positions matching TRBD1. Sequences were obtained from peripheral blood. The CDR3 region has the DNA TGTGCCAGCTCCCCCGACAGGGGTGGGGAAGCTTTCTTT. Amino acids: CASSPDRGGEAFF.